This T cell receptor beta chain stems from a study of long-term antiretroviral therapy in people with HIV. Findings of the study overall: Relative to control repertoires, HIV repertoires exhibited narrower CDR3 length ranges.

This clone was seen a handful of times. Its antigen is not known. CDR3 size: 15 residues. V shed 0 bases and J 10 bases; nucleotides not matched to a gene: 4. Germline CDR1 reads MRHNA; CDR2 reads SNTAGT. Version v3.0 of the immunoSEQ assay was performed at survey level. TCRdb's table, derived via immunoSEQ multiplex PCR, lists solely in-frame clones and lacks some. The sample shows tens of thousands of clones, under 90% of them seen only once. The V call is TRBV6-4, the J call TRBJ2-1; 12 nucleotides align to TRBD2. The sample consisted of unsorted PBMCs, taken 4.8 to 5 years after starting antiretroviral therapy. The source of this sequence is a man aged 35-49 years with HIV. CDR3 nucleotides: TGTGCCAGCAGTGACTCGACTAGCGGGAGCAGCGAGCAGTTCTTC. Translated, it gives CASSDSTSGSSEQFF.